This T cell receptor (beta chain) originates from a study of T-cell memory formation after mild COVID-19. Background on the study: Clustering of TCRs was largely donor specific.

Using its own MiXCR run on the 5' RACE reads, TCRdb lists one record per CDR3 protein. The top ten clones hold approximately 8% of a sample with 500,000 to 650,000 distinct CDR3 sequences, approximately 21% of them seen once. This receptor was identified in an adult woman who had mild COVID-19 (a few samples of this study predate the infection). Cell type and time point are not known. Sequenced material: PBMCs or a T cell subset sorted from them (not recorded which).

CDR3 in amino acids: CASRGGGGGSHEQYF. The CDR3 DNA follows: TGTGCCAGCAGGGGCGGGGGAGGAGGGTCCCACGAGCAGTACTTC. V and J are TRBV6-5 and TRBJ2-7; 7 bases agree with TRBD2. CDR1 and CDR2 (germline): MNHEY, SVGAGI. CDR3 length: 15 amino acids. The V gene end was trimmed by 6 bases and the J gene end by 5 bases; junction bases not matched to a gene: 13.